One sample yielded the 4 T cell receptor beta chains listed below, sequenced in a study of cytomegalovirus exposure and HLA in healthy donors. The PCR employed 60 Vbeta primers together with 13 Jbeta primers. Clones were read by immunoSEQ multiplex PCR, and TCRdb kept only the in-frame ones, dropping some. The sample has fewer than 200,000 clones; around 77% are singletons. Source material: PBMCs. Every receptor here comes from a man aged 55-75 years in good health and CMV-seronegative.

The V and J genes are TRBV5-1 and TRBJ1-3; D unresolved. CDR1 SGHRS and CDR2 YFSETQ come from the germline V gene. This CDR3 comprises 16 residues. Deletions cut 0 bases from V and 4 bases from J, with 14 bases between. For the CDR3, the DNA is TGCGCCAGCAGCTTGGCGAGTGGGTCAGCGGGAAACACCATATATTTT. It codes for CASSLASGSAGNTIYF.

The CDR3 reads CAISDSGGGYNEQFF. The DNA of the CDR3 is TGTGCCATCAGTGATAGCGGGGGGGGATACAATGAGCAGTTCTTC. The gene calls are TRBV10-3 and TRBJ2-1; 11 bases map to TRBD2. This CDR3 region has 15 residues. Per the germline V gene, CDR1 is ENHRY and CDR2 is SYGVKD. Losses at the gene ends were 3 bases for V and 4 bases for J; bases not matched to a gene: 2.

The chain has TRBV18 and TRBJ1-1, with unresolved D. The V and J ends lost 6 bases and 4 bases respectively, with 12 bases between them. Germline V gene lookup returns CDR1 KGHSH and CDR2 LQKENI. The CDR3 contains 13 residues. This chain's CDR3 is CASSEARGTEAFF. The CDR3 region has the DNA TGTGCCAGCTCTGAGGCCCGGGGCACTGAAGCTTTCTTT.

This chain connects TRBV2 to TRBJ2-5; TRBD1 matches 7 bases. The junction had 2 bases not matched to a gene; V was cut back by 4 bases and J by 3 bases. Germline V gene data show CDR1 as SNHLY and CDR2 as FYNNEI. CDR3 size: 13 residues. The CDR3 region is CASSGGGEETQYF. CDR3 in DNA: TGTGCCAGCAGTGGAGGGGGCGAAGAGACCCAGTACTTC.